This T cell receptor (beta chain) was retrieved from a study of blood T cell repertoires in COVID-19. Profiled with immunoSEQ multiplex PCR; TCRdb holds only in-frame clones, not every one. The table has 180,000 or so clones, approximately 88% seen once; the top ten hold approximately 13%. Germline trimming cut 4 bases from V and 7 bases from J; bases unmatched to any gene: 7. CDR1 is MNHEY and CDR2 is SVGAGI in the germline V gene. The CDR3 is made up of 14 amino acids. V is TRBV6-5 and J is TRBJ2-1, with TRBD1 matching over 7 bases. This sequence was found in a woman aged 60-75 years who had recovered from COVID-19. Sequenced material: PBMCs or T cells enriched from blood (not recorded which). The CDR3 here is CASSSPGQLNEQFF. CDR3 nucleotide sequence: TGTGCCAGCAGTTCCCCGGGACAGCTAAATGAGCAGTTCTTC.